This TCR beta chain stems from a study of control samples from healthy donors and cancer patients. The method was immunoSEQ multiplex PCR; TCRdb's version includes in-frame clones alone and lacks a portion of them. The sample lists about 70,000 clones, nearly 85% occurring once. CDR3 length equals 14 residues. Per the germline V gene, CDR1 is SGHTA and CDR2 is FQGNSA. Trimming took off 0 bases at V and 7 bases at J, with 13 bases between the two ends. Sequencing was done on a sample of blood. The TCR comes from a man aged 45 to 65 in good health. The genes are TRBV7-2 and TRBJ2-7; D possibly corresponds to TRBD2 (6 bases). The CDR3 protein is CASSLALTGVEQYF. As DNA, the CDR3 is TGTGCCAGCAGCTTAGCTTTAACGGGAGTAGAGCAGTACTTC. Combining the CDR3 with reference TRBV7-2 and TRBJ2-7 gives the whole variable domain GAGVSQSPSNKVTEKGKDVELRCDPISGHTALYWYRQSLGQGLEFLIYFQGNSAPDKSGLPSDRFSAERTGGSVSTLTIQRTQQEDSAVYLCASSLALTGVEQYFGPGTRLTVT.